The 20 T cell receptor beta chains reported below all come from one sample, sequenced in a study of blood T cell repertoires in COVID-19. Assay used: immunoSEQ multiplex PCR; TCRdb lists only in-frame clones, some missing. The data hold roughly 170,000 clones, with 85% to 90% observed a single time. The specimen was peripheral blood. All receptors derive from a man between 65 and 85 years old with active or convalescent COVID-19.

The rearrangement links TRBV27 to TRBJ1-4, with 10 bases lining up with TRBD1. Looked up from germline, CDR1 is MNHEY and CDR2 is SMNVEV (reference sequence). The CDR3 is made up of 17 amino acids. V lost 5 bases, J lost 2 bases, and 8 bases stayed unmatched. The CDR3 sequence is CASSRGQGFATNEKLFF. The CDR3 nucleotides are TGTGCCAGCAGTCGGGGACAGGGGTTCGCGACTAATGAAAAACTGTTTTTT.

The chain couples TRBV7-9 to TRBJ2-1; TRBD2 matches 8 bases. Trimming removed 5 bases from V and 4 bases from J; junction bases left unmatched: 7. Germline-derived CDR1 and CDR2 are SEHNR and FQNEAQ (reference sequence). The CDR3 has 15 amino acids. The CDR3 DNA sequence: TGTGCCAGCAGCCCGAGACTAGCGTTGTACAATGAGCAGTTCTTC. Translated: CASSPRLALYNEQFF.

This clone was observed once. The chain uses TRBV14 and TRBJ1-1; possible D gene TRBD1, 6 bases. The CDR3 is made up of 16 amino acids. V was shortened by 2 bases and J by 4 bases, with 17 bases between the two germline ends. CDR1 is SGHDN, CDR2 FVKESK, per germline. The CDR3 loop reads CASSQRVNRASTEAFF. For the CDR3, the DNA is TGTGCCAGCAGCCAAAGGGTCAACAGGGCCAGCACTGAAGCTTTCTTT.

Only one count was recorded for this clone. This chain uses TRBV10-3 with TRBJ1-2, with D maybe TRBD1 (6 bases). This CDR3 spans 14 amino acids. V lost 2 bases and J 0 bases, leaving 7 bases between the germline ends. Germline loops: CDR1 ENHRY, CDR2 SYGVKD. CDR3 nucleotide sequence: TGTGCCATCAGTGAGGGACAGCCTAACTATGGCTACACCTTC. Amino acids: CAISEGQPNYGYTF.

This clone was picked up a small number of times. The chain is built from TRBV6-6 and TRBJ2-1, with 13 bases aligning to TRBD2. Per the germline V gene, CDR1 is MNHNY and CDR2 is SVGAGI (reference sequence). The junction had 5 bases not matched to a gene; V was cut back by 8 bases and J by 4 bases. There are 15 residues in the CDR3. CDR3 coding DNA: TGTGCCAGCTGGACTAGCGGGAGAGTTTACAATGAGCAGTTCTTC. Protein product: CASWTSGRVYNEQFF.

This chain connects TRBV27 to TRBJ1-2, with D perhaps matching TRBD1 (5 bases). Per the germline V gene, CDR1 is MNHEY and CDR2 is SMNVEV (reference sequence). V was clipped by 8 bases and J by 7 bases, with 11 bases between them. The CDR3 spans 11 residues. Here the CDR3 reads CASGKTAGYTF. CDR3 coding DNA: TGTGCCAGCGGGAAGACAGCTGGCTACACCTTC.

V gene TRBV11-2 combines with J gene TRBJ2-5; 10 bases fit TRBD2. The germline gives CDR1 SGHAT, CDR2 FQNNGV. J gave up 5 bases and V 5 bases, and 8 bases lay outside the gene matches. CDR3 size: 15 residues. The CDR3 sequence is CASSTLAGVAETQYF. Here the CDR3 DNA reads TGTGCCAGCAGCACCCTAGCGGGAGTGGCGGAGACCCAGTACTTC.

Remarks on this clone: One end of the junction is discordant with germline, which a read error may explain. This sequence joins TRBV5-1 and TRBJ1-2, with 9 nucleotides matching TRBD1. Germline CDR1 reads SGHRS; CDR2 reads YFSETQ. This CDR3 has 17 residues. The CDR3 sequence: CASRLGQGTPFGYGYTF. The DNA for the CDR3 is TGCGCCAGCAGGTTGGGACAGGGAACCCCTTTTGGCTATGGCTACACCTTC.

The chain links TRBV7-2 to TRBJ1-1; D may be TRBD1 (6 bases). Per germline, CDR1 SGHTA and CDR2 FQGNSA. The CDR3 sequence is 16 residues long. Between the trimmed V and J ends, which lost 2 bases and 0 bases, there was a span of 13 bases. The CDR3: CASSLWGTSLNTEAFF. The CDR3 DNA sequence: TGTGCCAGCAGCTTATGGGGGACATCGTTGAACACTGAAGCTTTCTTT.

The chain employs TRBV5-4 and TRBJ2-7, with 9 nucleotides matching TRBD1. The germline CDR1 and CDR2 sequences are SGHNT and YYREEE (reference sequence). The junction had 8 bases not matched to a gene; V was cut back by 5 bases and J by 2 bases. This CDR3 contains 15 residues. Written as DNA, the CDR3 is TGTGCCAGCAGTCGAGGACAGGGGATCACCTACGAGCAGTACTTC. Encoded protein: CASSRGQGITYEQYF.

This sequence joins TRBV18 and TRBJ1-5; 9 bases match TRBD1. Germline lookup yields CDR1 KGHSH and CDR2 LQKENI. V shed 7 bases and J 4 bases; nucleotides not matched to a gene: 5. This CDR3 is built from 14 residues. CDR3 protein: CASFGDRANQPQHF. Here the CDR3 DNA reads TGTGCCAGCTTTGGGGACAGGGCGAATCAGCCCCAGCATTTT.

This rearrangement joins TRBV29-1 to TRBJ1-6; 11 bases match TRBD1. Germline V gene data show CDR1 as SQVTM and CDR2 as ANQGSEA. This CDR3 contains 14 residues. V shed 6 bases and J 9 bases; nucleotides not matched to a gene: 7. The CDR3 loop is CSVQGTGGGSPLHF. CDR3 nucleotide sequence: TGCAGCGTCCAAGGGACAGGGGGTGGTTCACCCCTCCACTTT.

The chain links TRBV5-1 to TRBJ1-3; D is possibly TRBD1 (6 bases). With 1 base removed from V and 0 bases from J, the gap between germline ends came to 11 bases. CDR3 length equals 16 residues. The germline V gene has CDR1 SGHRS and CDR2 YFSETQ. The DNA of the CDR3 is TGCGCCAGCAGCTTGTCGGTAGGGGGCTCTGGAAACACCATATATTTT. Its translation is CASSLSVGGSGNTIYF.

This chain links TRBV7-9 with TRBJ2-7; no reliable D call. The germline gives CDR1 SEHNR, CDR2 FQNEAQ (reference sequence). The CDR3 covers 12 residues. Trimming cost V 4 bases and J 4 bases, with 8 bases left between them. The CDR3 sequence: CASSSNQYEQYF. The CDR3 nucleotides are TGTGCCAGCAGCTCTAACCAATACGAGCAGTACTTC. The full variable domain, its missing parts supplied by reference TRBV7-9 and TRBJ2-7, is DTGVSQNPRHKITKRGQNVTFRCDPISEHNRLYWYRQTLGQGPEFLTYFQNEAQLEKSRLLSDRFSAERPKGSFSTLEIQRTEQGDSAMYLCASSSNQYEQYFGPGTRLTVT.

This rearrangement joins TRBV3-1 (or the pseudogene TRBV3-2) to TRBJ1-6; D is undetermined. The CDR3 is 15 residues long. The V end was cut by 0 bases, the J end by 13 bases, with 16 bases between. The germline gives CDR1 LGHDT, CDR2 YNNKEL (reference sequence). DNA of the CDR3: TGTGCCAGCAGCCAAGAGAGAGGCGGGGTATTCCCCCTCCACTTT. Translation: CASSQERGGVFPLHF.

This clone came up a few times. The V gene is TRBV5-1, the J gene TRBJ2-2; TRBD1 matches 11 bases. The CDR3 extends over 15 amino acids. Germline CDR1 is SGHRS and CDR2 is YFSETQ. The V and J ends lost 7 bases and 4 bases, in that order; junction bases with no gene match: 6. In DNA, the CDR3 is TGCGCCAGCGCGGGACAGGGGGTGGTCACCGGGGAGCTGTTTTTT. This translates into CASAGQGVVTGELFF.

The chain uses TRBV6-2 or TRBV6-3 and TRBJ1-1; D is unclear. CDR1 and CDR2 (germline): MNHEY, SVGEGT. The CDR3 contains 13 residues. V was trimmed by 4 bases and J by 4 bases, leaving 10 bases between them. This CDR3 reads CASSWASITEAFF. CDR3 sequence (DNA): TGTGCCAGCAGTTGGGCGAGTATCACTGAAGCTTTCTTT.

The chain is built from TRBV7-2 and TRBJ1-5; a possible D gene is TRBD1 (6 bases). The CDR3 contains 13 residues. Trimming took 6 bases from V and 4 from J, leaving 10 bases between them. CDR1 is SGHTA, CDR2 FQGNSA, per germline. CDR3 bases: TGTGCCAGCAGGCCAGGGACAAATCAGCCCCAGCATTTT. Amino acid sequence: CASRPGTNQPQHF. Filled out from reference TRBV7-2 and TRBJ1-5, the complete variable domain reads GAGVSQSPSNKVTEKGKDVELRCDPISGHTALYWYRQSLGQGLEFLIYFQGNSAPDKSGLPSDRFSAERTGGSVSTLTIQRTQQEDSAVYLCASRPGTNQPQHFGDGTRLSIL.

The CDR3 bases are TGTGCCAGCAGTTTAGGCGGGAACACCATATATTTT. This translates into CASSLGGNTIYF. The V call is TRBV12-3 or TRBV12-4, the J call TRBJ1-3; no clear D gene. V lost 1 base to trimming and J lost 7 bases, with 5 bases between them. CDR3 length: 12 amino acids.

V usage is TRBV7-2 and J usage is TRBJ2-1; no clear D. CDR3 length: 11 amino acids. CDR1 and CDR2 from the germline V gene are SGHTA and FQGNSA. Trimming pared 0 bases from V and 8 bases from J, leaving 2 bases between. The CDR3 nucleotides are TGTGCCAGCAGCTTAGCCGATGAGCAGTTCTTC. Residues: CASSLADEQFF.